This entry concerns a single TCR beta chain. What it binds is not known. Germline V gene lookup returns CDR1 LGHNT and CDR2 FRNRAP. Between the trimmed V and J ends, which lost 6 bases and 7 bases, there was a span of 8 bases. This CDR3 region has 11 residues. Using RNA template, CDR3s of TCR alpha and beta were amplified with iRepertoire arm-PCR. Tissue mRNA or PBMC total RNA, roughly 95-400 ng, went into one-step reverse transcription and amplification. TCRdb redid the calling of the multiplex PCR reads with MiXCR, one entry per CDR3 protein. Seen here are some 190,000 distinct CDR3 sequences, over 25% observed once, and the top ten hold 20%. This entry belongs to a study of glioma-infiltrating T cells. Whole-study findings and limits: Above-expected tissue-blood divergence occurred in all gliomas, most in low-grade ones. CDR3 overlap between tissue and blood was very small.

This chain connects TRBV12-5 to TRBJ2-3, with D unresolved. The sequence was obtained from a human donor with low-grade glioma or glioblastoma, undergoing nonglioma brain surgery, or in good health (not recorded which). The source material was glioma tissue, nonneoplastic brain tissue, or PBMCs (not recorded which). CDR3 bases: TGTGCTAGTGGGCCAGGTCATACGCAGTATTTT. This translates into CASGPGHTQYF.